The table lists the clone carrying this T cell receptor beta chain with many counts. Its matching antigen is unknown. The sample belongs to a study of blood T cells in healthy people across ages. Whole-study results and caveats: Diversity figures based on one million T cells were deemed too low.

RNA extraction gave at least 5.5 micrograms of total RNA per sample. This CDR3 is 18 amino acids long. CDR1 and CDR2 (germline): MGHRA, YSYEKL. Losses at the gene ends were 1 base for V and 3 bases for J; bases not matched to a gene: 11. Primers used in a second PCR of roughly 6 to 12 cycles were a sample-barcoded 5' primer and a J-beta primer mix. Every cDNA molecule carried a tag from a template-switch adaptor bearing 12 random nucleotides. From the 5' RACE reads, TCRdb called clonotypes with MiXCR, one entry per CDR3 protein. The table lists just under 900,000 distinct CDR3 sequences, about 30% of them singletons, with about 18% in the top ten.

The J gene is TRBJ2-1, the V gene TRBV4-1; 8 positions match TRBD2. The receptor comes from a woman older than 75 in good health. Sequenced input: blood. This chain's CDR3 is CASSQASTGTSHYNEQFF. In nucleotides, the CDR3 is TGCGCCAGCAGCCAAGCAAGCACCGGGACTAGTCACTACAATGAGCAGTTCTTC.